This passage covers 32 T cell receptor beta chains from one sample sequenced in a study of T cell changes during pregnancy in multiple sclerosis. Produced via immunoSEQ multiplex PCR; TCRdb's table is partial and in-frame only. The sample holds about 81,000 clones, about 94% seen once. Sequencing used peripheral blood, obtained in the third trimester of pregnancy. Receptors were obtained from a female donor with multiple sclerosis, enrolled in a pregnancy study.

The chain links TRBV9 to TRBJ2-1, with 13 bases matching TRBD2. The CDR3 is 16 residues long. Trimming cost V 2 bases and J 5 bases; bases outside gene matches: 4. The germline V gene has CDR1 SGDLS and CDR2 YYNGEE. The CDR3 region is CASSVGLAGADNEQFF. The DNA for the CDR3 is TGTGCCAGCAGCGTTGGACTAGCGGGGGCCGACAATGAGCAGTTCTTC.

The chain is built from TRBV7-9 and TRBJ2-3; D ambiguous. Looked up from germline, CDR1 is SEHNR and CDR2 is FQNEAQ (reference sequence). V dropped 5 bases and J dropped 2 bases, with 8 bases sitting between them. The CDR3 runs to 13 residues. The CDR3 region is CASSARNTDTQYF. CDR3 nucleotides: TGTGCCAGCAGCGCGCGGAACACAGATACGCAGTATTTT.

This clone is a singleton in its sample. The V call is TRBV2, the J call TRBJ2-5; D unresolved. The ends were cut back, 3 bases at V and 7 bases at J, with 3 bases in the middle. Germline V lookup: CDR1 SNHLY, CDR2 FYNNEI. The CDR3 is 10 amino acids. The DNA for the CDR3 is TGTGCCAGCAGTGACGGGACCCAGTACTTC. As protein: CASSDGTQYF.

The V call is TRBV10-3, the J call TRBJ2-5; tentatively, D is TRBD2 (7 bases). CDR3 length: 13 residues. Between the trimmed V and J ends, which lost 11 bases and 1 base, there was a span of 14 bases. Germline V gives CDR1 ENHRY, CDR2 SYGVKD. CDR3 bases: TGTGCCGGGGGGGGCGGGGGCCAAGAGACCCAGTACTTC. Its translation: CAGGGGGQETQYF.

The CDR3 is CASRQGAGDTGELFF. In nucleotides, the CDR3 is TGTGCCAGCAGACAGGGGGCAGGGGACACCGGGGAGCTGTTTTTT. V and J are TRBV25-1 and TRBJ2-2, with 9 bases lining up with TRBD1. The CDR3 is 15 residues long. Trimming at V came to 6 bases and at J to 3 bases, leaving 5 bases not matched to a gene. Looked up from germline, CDR1 is MGHDK and CDR2 is SYGVNS.

This chain uses TRBV4-2 with TRBJ2-7; TRBD2 matches 9 bases. The CDR3 loop spans 16 amino acids. Per germline, CDR1 LGHNA and CDR2 YNFKEQ. V was clipped by 4 bases and J by 3 bases; unmatched bases: 10. The CDR3 nucleotides are TGTGCCAGCAGCCTAAGCGGGGGGCGCTTAGGCTACGAGCAGTACTTC. Protein product: CASSLSGGRLGYEQYF.

This chain links TRBV7-3 with TRBJ2-2; TRBD2 might be the D (7 bases). The germline V gene has CDR1 SGHTA and CDR2 FQGTGA. CDR3 length: 19 residues. The ends were cut back, 5 bases at V and 0 bases at J, with 22 bases in the middle. In DNA, the CDR3 is TGTGCCAGCAGCCCCTTTCTAAGGGGGGGAATAACGAACACCGGGGAGCTGTTTTTT. Its protein is CASSPFLRGGITNTGELFF.

The chain employs TRBV6-5 and TRBJ2-3, with 10 bases aligning to TRBD1. The CDR3 loop spans 15 amino acids. Germline loops: CDR1 MNHEY, CDR2 SVGAGI. V shed 5 bases, J shed 4 bases, and the junction held 6 bases outside the gene matches. The CDR3 nucleotides read TGTGCCAGCAGTGCAAGGACAGGGGGAGCAGATACGCAGTATTTT. Translating it yields CASSARTGGADTQYF.

The genes are TRBV7-3 and TRBJ2-5; 12 bases are shared with TRBD2. This CDR3 has 15 amino acids. V dropped 6 bases and J dropped 3; count of bases not matched to a gene: 5. Germline V gene sequence: CDR1 SGHTA, CDR2 FQGTGA. The DNA of the CDR3 is TGTGCCAGCAGACCTAGCGGGGGGGCCAAAGAGACCCAGTACTTC. Translating it yields CASRPSGGAKETQYF.

The CDR3 region has the DNA TGTGCCAGCAGTCCCGGGACAGGGGTTCGAGAGACCCAGTACTTC. Translation gives CASSPGTGVRETQYF. The V and J genes are TRBV5-6 and TRBJ2-5; 10 bases line up with TRBD1. J gave up 4 bases and V 5 bases, and 8 bases lay outside the gene matches. This CDR3 region has 15 residues. Germline lookup yields CDR1 SGHDT and CDR2 YYEEEE.

The chain couples TRBV4-2 to TRBJ1-1; D may be TRBD1 (5 bases). The germline gives CDR1 LGHNA, CDR2 YNFKEQ. The CDR3 has 16 amino acids. The V end was cut by 0 bases, the J end by 3 bases, with 14 bases between. The CDR3 DNA sequence: TGTGCCAGCAGCCAAGATCTAGAGCCAGGGTACACTGAAGCTTTCTTT. Translation: CASSQDLEPGYTEAFF.

This clone was observed once. The V gene is TRBV6-5, the J gene TRBJ2-7, with D unresolved. The germline V and J ends were trimmed by 6 bases and 4 bases, with 7 bases remaining between them. The germline gives CDR1 MNHEY, CDR2 SVGAGI. This CDR3 is 11 amino acids long. This CDR3 is CASSRYYEQYF. As DNA, the CDR3 is TGTGCCAGCAGCCGGTATTACGAGCAGTACTTC.

This clone was seen only a few times. The chain has TRBV2 and TRBJ1-6; D remains ambiguous. Germline V gene lookup returns CDR1 SNHLY and CDR2 FYNNEI. The V gene lost 1 base and the J gene lost 10 bases, with 8 bases spanning the gap. The CDR3 sequence is 13 residues long. The CDR3 reads CASSEGRRSPLHF. DNA for the CDR3: TGTGCCAGCAGTGAAGGACGGCGGTCACCCCTCCACTTT.

This chain links TRBV14 with TRBJ2-2, with 12 bases matching TRBD2. Germline CDR1 SGHDN, CDR2 FVKESK. The CDR3 extends over 17 amino acids. V lost 4 bases, J lost 6 bases, and 9 bases stayed unmatched. The CDR3 here is CASSPLAGGFFPGELFF. CDR3 coding DNA: TGTGCCAGCAGCCCCCTAGCGGGGGGGTTCTTTCCCGGGGAGCTGTTTTTT.

J is TRBJ1-2 and V is TRBV6-5; TRBD1 is a possible D gene (6 bases). This CDR3 has 15 residues. V dropped 5 bases and J dropped 6 bases, with 19 bases sitting between them. Germline CDR1 MNHEY, CDR2 SVGAGI. CDR3 sequence reads: CASSPPTGGPDGYTF. The CDR3 bases are TGTGCCAGCAGTCCCCCGACCGGGGGGCCTGATGGCTACACCTTC.

The rearrangement joins TRBV2 to TRBJ1-2; a possible D gene is TRBD1 (6 bases). CDR1 SNHLY and CDR2 FYNNEI come from the germline V gene. This CDR3 has 13 residues. V was pared by 1 base and J by 11 bases, with 14 bases between. The CDR3 nucleotides read TGTGCCAGCAGTGAAGAACGAGACAGGCGGTACACCTTC. It encodes CASSEERDRRYTF.

The table lists this clone with a few counts. This chain joins TRBV2 and TRBJ1-1; TRBD1 matches at 10 bases. Germline V CDR1 and CDR2: SNHLY, FYNNEI. The CDR3 loop spans 15 amino acids. The junction had 6 bases not matched to a gene; V was cut back by 3 bases and J by 5 bases. For the CDR3, the DNA is TGTGCCAGCAGTGAGACCGGGACAGGGGAAACTGAAGCTTTCTTT. Its protein is CASSETGTGETEAFF. Supplemented by reference TRBV2 and TRBJ1-1, the full variable domain reads EPEVTQTPSHQVTQMGQEVILRCVPISNHLYFYWYRQILGQKVEFLVSFYNNEISEKSEIFDDQFSVERPDGSNFTLKIRSTKLEDSAMYFCASSETGTGETEAFFGQGTRLTVV.

The V call is TRBV12-5, the J call TRBJ1-1, with D perhaps matching TRBD1 (5 bases). V gave up 0 bases and J gave up 4 bases, with 24 bases separating them. Germline V gene lookup returns CDR1 LGHNT and CDR2 FRNRAP. The CDR3 has 19 residues. The CDR3 is CASGLVFPQDRGTATEAFF. CDR3 bases: TGTGCTAGTGGTTTGGTATTCCCCCAAGATAGGGGCACTGCCACTGAAGCTTTCTTT.

The chain carries TRBV6-1 and TRBJ1-2; perhaps TRBD1 as D (6 bases). The ends were cut back, 2 bases at V and 3 bases at J, with 13 bases in the middle. The CDR3 extends over 15 amino acids. Germline loops: CDR1 MNHNS, CDR2 SASEGT. The CDR3, as DNA: TGTGCCAGCAGTGAATCGGCAGGGGTTTACTATGGCTACACCTTC. Encoded protein: CASSESAGVYYGYTF.

The V gene is TRBV27, the J gene TRBJ1-5; 7 bases map to TRBD1. Trimming took 5 bases from V and 4 from J; bases not matched to a gene: 5. There are 14 residues in the CDR3. The germline CDR1 and CDR2 sequences are MNHEY and SMNVEV (reference sequence). The CDR3 sequence is CASSLRTGNQPQHF. Written as DNA, the CDR3 is TGTGCCAGCAGTCTCCGGACAGGAAATCAGCCCCAGCATTTT.

The J gene is TRBJ1-2, the V gene TRBV13; 7 nucleotides match TRBD1. V trimming: 3 bases; J trimming: 3 bases; junction bases outside the gene matches: 7. The CDR3 is made up of 15 amino acids. Germline lookup yields CDR1 PRHDT and CDR2 FYEKMQ (reference sequence). The CDR3 sequence: CASSLGRGSDYGYTF. The CDR3 DNA is TGTGCCAGCAGCTTGGGCAGGGGGTCTGACTATGGCTACACCTTC.

This sequence joins TRBV6-1 and TRBJ1-1, with 8 nucleotides matching TRBD1. The CDR3 runs to 14 residues. Germline V CDR1 and CDR2: MNHNS, SASEGT. V lost 2 bases and J lost 6; bases outside the gene matches: 5. Here the CDR3 reads CASSESGGWSEAFF. As DNA, the CDR3 is TGTGCCAGCAGTGAATCAGGGGGCTGGTCTGAAGCTTTCTTT.

V usage is TRBV5-1 and J usage is TRBJ2-5; 13 nucleotides agree with TRBD2. Trimming took 3 bases from V and 5 from J; bases not matched to a gene: 16. Germline V gene lookup returns CDR1 SGHRS and CDR2 YFSETQ. CDR3 size: 19 residues. The CDR3 bases are TGCGCCAGCAGCTGGCTAGTTGTAAAGGGGACTAGCGGGACGGAGACCCAGTACTTC. Translation: CASSWLVVKGTSGTETQYF.

The CDR3 protein is CASRWRARDTQYF. DNA for the CDR3: TGTGCCAGCCGCTGGAGGGCAAGAGATACGCAGTATTTT. V is TRBV25-1 and J is TRBJ2-3, with a weak D call TRBD2 (6 bases). Germline values: CDR1 MGHDK, CDR2 SYGVNS. Trimming took off 8 bases at V and 5 bases at J, with 14 bases between the two ends. This CDR3 comprises 13 residues.

The gene calls are TRBV7-9 and TRBJ2-7; D is possibly TRBD1 (6 bases). The CDR3 loop spans 13 amino acids. V shed 8 bases and J shed 0 bases, with 11 bases lying between them. Germline CDR1 is SEHNR and CDR2 is FQNEAQ (reference sequence). CDR3 protein: CASGRGGSYEQYF. CDR3 bases: TGTGCCAGCGGGAGAGGGGGCTCCTACGAGCAGTACTTC.

Written as DNA, the CDR3 is TGTGCCAGCAGTCCGTTACAGGGAACGAGTAAAAGCAATCAGCCCCAGCATTTT. Its protein is CASSPLQGTSKSNQPQHF. V usage is TRBV27 and J usage is TRBJ1-5; a weak D match, TRBD1 (6 bases). Per the germline V gene, CDR1 is MNHEY and CDR2 is SMNVEV (reference sequence). The germline V and J ends were trimmed by 5 bases and 1 base, with 21 bases remaining between them. This CDR3 has 18 amino acids.

A few counts support this clone. CDR3 nucleotides: TGTGCCAGCAGTTACACAGGGCCCTATGGCTACACCTTC. Translation gives CASSYTGPYGYTF. This chain connects TRBV6-5 to TRBJ1-2; a possible D gene is TRBD1 (6 bases). Trimming removed 2 bases at V and 4 bases at J, with 8 bases between. Germline values: CDR1 MNHEY, CDR2 SVGAGI. CDR3 length: 13 amino acids.

J is TRBJ1-5 and V is TRBV27, with D hard to call. The length of the CDR3 is 14 residues. The V end lost 3 bases, the J end lost 6 bases, and 12 bases lay between the germline ends. Germline CDR1 is MNHEY and CDR2 is SMNVEV (reference sequence). CDR3 sequence (DNA): TGTGCCAGCAGTTTTGCCGGGGATAGTCAGCCCCAGCATTTT. It encodes CASSFAGDSQPQHF.

The chain combines TRBV13 with TRBJ1-4; 10 bases are a match to TRBD1. Looked up from germline, CDR1 is PRHDT and CDR2 is FYEKMQ (reference sequence). V lost 5 bases, J lost 4 bases, and 4 bases stayed unmatched. This CDR3 has 15 residues. The CDR3 DNA follows: TGTGCCAGCAGCACACGGGACAGGGGTAATGAAAAACTGTTTTTT. It codes for CASSTRDRGNEKLFF.

The chain has TRBV2 and TRBJ2-3; 11 bases are shared with TRBD1. Germline assignment: CDR1 SNHLY and CDR2 FYNNEI. Trimming at V came to 6 bases and at J to 5 bases, leaving 7 bases not matched to a gene. The CDR3 is 15 amino acids. As DNA, the CDR3 is TGTGCCAGCAGGTGGGGGACAGGGGGGTTAGATACGCAGTATTTT. Protein: CASRWGTGGLDTQYF.

The genes are TRBV4-2 and TRBJ2-7; 9 bases are shared with TRBD2. The CDR3 length is 17 residues. V was pared by 0 bases and J by 3 bases, with 9 bases of the junction left unmatched. CDR1 and CDR2 from the germline V gene are LGHNA and YNFKEQ. CDR3 DNA: TGTGCCAGCAGCCAAGATTCGGGTAGCGGGGGATACTACGAGCAGTACTTC. Its translation is CASSQDSGSGGYYEQYF.

V usage is TRBV18 and J usage is TRBJ2-1; 7 bases match TRBD1. CDR1 KGHSH and CDR2 LQKENI come from the germline V gene. This CDR3 is built from 14 residues. With V trimmed by 2 bases and J by 3 bases, 1 base remained unmatched. CDR3 in DNA: TGTGCCAGCTCACCAGGGACAGACTACAATGAGCAGTTCTTC. This sequence encodes CASSPGTDYNEQFF. Full variable domain (outside the CDR3, taken from reference TRBV18 and TRBJ2-1): NAGVMQNPRHLVRRRGQEARLRCSPMKGHSHVYWYRQLPEEGLKFMVYLQKENIIDESGMPKERFSAEFPKEGPSILRIQQVVRGDSAAYFCASSPGTDYNEQFFGPGTRLTVL.